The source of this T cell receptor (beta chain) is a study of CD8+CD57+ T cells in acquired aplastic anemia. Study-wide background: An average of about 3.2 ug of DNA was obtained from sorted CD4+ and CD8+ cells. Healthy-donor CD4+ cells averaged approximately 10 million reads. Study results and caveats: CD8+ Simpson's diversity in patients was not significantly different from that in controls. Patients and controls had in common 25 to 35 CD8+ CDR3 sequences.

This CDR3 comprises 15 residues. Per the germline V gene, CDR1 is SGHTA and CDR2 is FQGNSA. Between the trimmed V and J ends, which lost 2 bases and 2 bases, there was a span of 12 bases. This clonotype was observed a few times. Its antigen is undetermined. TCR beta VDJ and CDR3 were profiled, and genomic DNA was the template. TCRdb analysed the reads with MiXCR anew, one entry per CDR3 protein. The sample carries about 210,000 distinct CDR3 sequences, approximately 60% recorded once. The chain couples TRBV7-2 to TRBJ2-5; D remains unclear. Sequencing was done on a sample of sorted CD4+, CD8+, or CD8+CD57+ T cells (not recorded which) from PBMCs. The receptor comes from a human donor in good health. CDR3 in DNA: TGTGCCAGCAGCTTAACCAGGTCGAGACAAGAGACCCAGTACTTC. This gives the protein CASSLTRSRQETQYF.